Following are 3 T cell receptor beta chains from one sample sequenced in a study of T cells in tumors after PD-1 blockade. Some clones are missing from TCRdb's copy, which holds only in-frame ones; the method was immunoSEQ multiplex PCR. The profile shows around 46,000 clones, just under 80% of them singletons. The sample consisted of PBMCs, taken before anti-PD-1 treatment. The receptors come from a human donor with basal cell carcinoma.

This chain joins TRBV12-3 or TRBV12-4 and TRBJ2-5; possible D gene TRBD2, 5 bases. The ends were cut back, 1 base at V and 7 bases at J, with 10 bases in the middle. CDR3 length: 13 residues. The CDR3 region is CASSLGPAGTQYF. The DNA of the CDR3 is TGTGCCAGCAGTTTAGGACCCGCGGGGACCCAGTACTTC.

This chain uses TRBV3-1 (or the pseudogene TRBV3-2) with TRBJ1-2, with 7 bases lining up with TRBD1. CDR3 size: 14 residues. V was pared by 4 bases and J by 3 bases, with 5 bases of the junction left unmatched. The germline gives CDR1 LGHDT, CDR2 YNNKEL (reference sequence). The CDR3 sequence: CASSRRQGDYGYTF. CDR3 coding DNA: TGTGCCAGCAGCCGCCGACAGGGCGACTATGGCTACACCTTC.

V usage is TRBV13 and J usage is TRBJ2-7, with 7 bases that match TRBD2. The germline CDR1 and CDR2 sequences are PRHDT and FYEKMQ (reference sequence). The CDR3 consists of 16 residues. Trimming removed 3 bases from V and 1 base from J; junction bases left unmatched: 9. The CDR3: CASSFTKRGPSYEQYF. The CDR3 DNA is TGTGCCAGCAGCTTCACGAAGCGGGGCCCATCCTACGAGCAGTACTTC.